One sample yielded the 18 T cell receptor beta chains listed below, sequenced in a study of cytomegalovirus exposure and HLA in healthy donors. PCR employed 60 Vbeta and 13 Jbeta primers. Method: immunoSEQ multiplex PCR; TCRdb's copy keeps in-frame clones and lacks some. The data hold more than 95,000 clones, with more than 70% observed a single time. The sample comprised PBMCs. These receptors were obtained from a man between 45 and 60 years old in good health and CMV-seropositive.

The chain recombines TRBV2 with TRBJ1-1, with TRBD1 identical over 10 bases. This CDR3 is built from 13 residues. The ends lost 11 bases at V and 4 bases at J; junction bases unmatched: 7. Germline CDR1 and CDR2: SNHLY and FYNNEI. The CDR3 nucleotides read TGTGCCGGAGCCGGGACAGGGGTCACTGAAGCTTTCTTT. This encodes CAGAGTGVTEAFF.

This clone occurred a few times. The CDR3 loop reads CASSPAPGAGANVLTF. The CDR3 nucleotides read TGTGCCAGCAGCCCAGCCCCAGGGGCTGGGGCCAACGTCCTGACTTTC. This chain uses TRBV7-9 with TRBJ2-6, with D tentatively TRBD1 (6 bases). This CDR3 has 16 residues. Germline values: CDR1 SEHNR, CDR2 FQNEAQ (reference sequence). V was clipped by 5 bases and J by 2 bases, with 13 bases between them. Looking up the rest from reference TRBV7-9 and TRBJ2-6 gives the full variable domain: DTGVSQNPRHKITKRGQNVTFRCDPISEHNRLYWYRQTLGQGPEFLTYFQNEAQLEKSRLLSDRFSAERPKGSFSTLEIQRTEQGDSAMYLCASSPAPGAGANVLTFGAGSRLTVL.

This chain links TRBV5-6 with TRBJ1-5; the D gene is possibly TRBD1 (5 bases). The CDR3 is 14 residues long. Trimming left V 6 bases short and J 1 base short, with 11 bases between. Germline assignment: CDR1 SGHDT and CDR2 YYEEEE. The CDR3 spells CASTWGPSNQPQHF. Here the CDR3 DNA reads TGTGCCAGCACCTGGGGCCCAAGCAATCAGCCCCAGCATTTT.

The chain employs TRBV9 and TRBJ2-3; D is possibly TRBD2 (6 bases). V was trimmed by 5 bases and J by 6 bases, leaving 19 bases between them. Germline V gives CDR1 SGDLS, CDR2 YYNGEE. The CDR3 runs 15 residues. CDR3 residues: CASREGRGGADTQYF. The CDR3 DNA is TGTGCCAGCAGAGAGGGACGGGGAGGAGCGGATACGCAGTATTTT. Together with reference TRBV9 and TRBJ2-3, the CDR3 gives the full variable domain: DSGVTQTPKHLITATGQRVTLRCSPRSGDLSVYWYQQSLDQGLQFLIQYYNGEERAKGNILERFSAQQFPDLHSELNLSSLELGDSALYFCASREGRGGADTQYFGPGTRLTVL.

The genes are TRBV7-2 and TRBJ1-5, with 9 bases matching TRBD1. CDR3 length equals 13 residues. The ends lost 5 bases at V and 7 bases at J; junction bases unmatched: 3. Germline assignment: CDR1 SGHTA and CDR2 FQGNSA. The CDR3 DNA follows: TGTGCCAGCAGCCGGGACAGGGAACAGCCCCAGCATTTT. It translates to CASSRDREQPQHF. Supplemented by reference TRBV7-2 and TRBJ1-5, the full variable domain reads GAGVSQSPSNKVTEKGKDVELRCDPISGHTALYWYRQSLGQGLEFLIYFQGNSAPDKSGLPSDRFSAERTGGSVSTLTIQRTQQEDSAVYLCASSRDREQPQHFGDGTRLSIL.

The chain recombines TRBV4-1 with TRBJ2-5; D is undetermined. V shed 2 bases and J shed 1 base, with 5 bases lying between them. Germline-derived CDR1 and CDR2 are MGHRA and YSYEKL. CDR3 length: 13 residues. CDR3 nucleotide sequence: TGCGCCAGCAGCCAACCGGTCCAAGAGACCCAGTACTTC. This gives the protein CASSQPVQETQYF.

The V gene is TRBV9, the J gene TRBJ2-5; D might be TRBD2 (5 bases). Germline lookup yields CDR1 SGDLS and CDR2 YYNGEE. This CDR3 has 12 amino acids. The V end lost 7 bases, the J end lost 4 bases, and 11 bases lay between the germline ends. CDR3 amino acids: CASRRGIETQYF. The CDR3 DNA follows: TGTGCCAGCCGCCGGGGTATAGAGACCCAGTACTTC.

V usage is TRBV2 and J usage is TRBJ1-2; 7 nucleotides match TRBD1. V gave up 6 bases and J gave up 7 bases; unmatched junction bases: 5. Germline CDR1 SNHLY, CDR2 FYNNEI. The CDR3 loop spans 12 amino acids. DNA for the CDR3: TGTGCCAGCAGAGACAGGGCTTTTGGCTACACCTTC. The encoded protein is CASRDRAFGYTF.

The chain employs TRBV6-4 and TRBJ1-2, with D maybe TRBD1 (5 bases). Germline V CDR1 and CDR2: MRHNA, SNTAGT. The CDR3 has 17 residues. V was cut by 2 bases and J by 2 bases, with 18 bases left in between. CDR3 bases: TGTGCCAGCAGTGACAGCCGGGTAACAGGTTTAAACTATGGCTACACCTTC. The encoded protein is CASSDSRVTGLNYGYTF.

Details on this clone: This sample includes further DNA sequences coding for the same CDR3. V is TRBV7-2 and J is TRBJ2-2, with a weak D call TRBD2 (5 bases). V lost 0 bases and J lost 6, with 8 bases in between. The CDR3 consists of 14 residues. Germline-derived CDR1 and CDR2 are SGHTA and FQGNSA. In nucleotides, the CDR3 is TGTGCCAGCAGCTTAGCCAGGCGGGCCGGGGAGCTGTTTTTT. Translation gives CASSLARRAGELFF. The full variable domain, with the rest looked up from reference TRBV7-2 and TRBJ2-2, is GAGVSQSPSNKVTEKGKDVELRCDPISGHTALYWYRQSLGQGLEFLIYFQGNSAPDKSGLPSDRFSAERTGGSVSTLTIQRTQQEDSAVYLCASSLARRAGELFFGEGSRLTVL.

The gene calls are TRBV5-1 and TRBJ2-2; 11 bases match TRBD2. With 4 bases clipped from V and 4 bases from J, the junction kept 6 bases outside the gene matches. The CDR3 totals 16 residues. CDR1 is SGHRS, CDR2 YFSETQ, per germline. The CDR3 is CASSVLAGGGTGELFF. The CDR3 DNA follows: TGCGCCAGCAGCGTCCTAGCGGGAGGAGGCACCGGGGAGCTGTTTTTT.

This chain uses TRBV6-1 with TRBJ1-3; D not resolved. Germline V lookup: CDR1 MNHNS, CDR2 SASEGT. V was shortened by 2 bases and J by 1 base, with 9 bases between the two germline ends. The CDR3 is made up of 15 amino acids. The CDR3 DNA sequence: TGTGCCAGCAGTGAAAATATATTGTCTGGAAACACCATATATTTT. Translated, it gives CASSENILSGNTIYF.

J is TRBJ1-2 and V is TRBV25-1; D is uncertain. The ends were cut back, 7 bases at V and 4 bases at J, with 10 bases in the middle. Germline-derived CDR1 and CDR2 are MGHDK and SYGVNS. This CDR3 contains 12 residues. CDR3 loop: CASNTASYGYTF. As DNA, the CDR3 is TGTGCCAGCAATACAGCCTCCTATGGCTACACCTTC.

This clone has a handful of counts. CDR3 DNA: TGTGCCAGCAGTTCGCGGACAGGAGACTATGGCTACACCTTC. The encoded protein is CASSSRTGDYGYTF. This chain uses TRBV6-6 with TRBJ1-2; 7 bases map to TRBD1. Germline V gene sequence: CDR1 MNHNY, CDR2 SVGAGI (reference sequence). This CDR3 has 14 amino acids. Trimming cost V 4 bases and J 3 bases; bases outside gene matches: 5.

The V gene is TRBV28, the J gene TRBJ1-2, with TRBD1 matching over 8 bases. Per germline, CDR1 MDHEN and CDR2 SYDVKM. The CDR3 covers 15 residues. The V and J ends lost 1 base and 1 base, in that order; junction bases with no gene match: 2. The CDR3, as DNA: TGTGCCAGCAGTTTATCAGGGGGCGTTAACTATGGCTACACCTTC. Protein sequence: CASSLSGGVNYGYTF.

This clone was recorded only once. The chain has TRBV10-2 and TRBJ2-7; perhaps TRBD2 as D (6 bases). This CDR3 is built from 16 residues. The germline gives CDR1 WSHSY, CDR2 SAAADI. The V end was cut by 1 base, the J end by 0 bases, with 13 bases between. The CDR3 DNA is TGCGCCAGCAGTGAGTGGGCTAGCGCAGACTCCTACGAGCAGTACTTC. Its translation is CASSEWASADSYEQYF.

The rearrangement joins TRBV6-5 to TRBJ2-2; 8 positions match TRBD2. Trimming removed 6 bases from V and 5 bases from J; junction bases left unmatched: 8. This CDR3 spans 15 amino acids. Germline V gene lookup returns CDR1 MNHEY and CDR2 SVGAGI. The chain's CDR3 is CASSPGRGGTGELFF. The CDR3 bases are TGTGCCAGCAGCCCAGGCCGGGGGGGGACCGGGGAGCTGTTTTTT.

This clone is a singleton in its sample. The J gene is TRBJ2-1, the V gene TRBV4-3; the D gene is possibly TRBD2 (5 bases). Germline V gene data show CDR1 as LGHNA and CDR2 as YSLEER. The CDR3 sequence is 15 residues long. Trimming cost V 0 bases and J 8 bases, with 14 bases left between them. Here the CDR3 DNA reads TGCGCCAGCAGCCAAGAAAAGCGGAATGGGGATGAGCAGTTCTTC. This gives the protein CASSQEKRNGDEQFF.